This note documents a single T cell receptor beta chain sequence. Its matching antigen is unknown. The sample belongs to a study of cytomegalovirus exposure and HLA in healthy donors. V lost 1 base, J lost 10 bases, and 22 bases lay in between. Germline-derived CDR1 and CDR2 are LNHNV and YYDKDF (reference sequence). The CDR3 spans 16 residues. General study findings and limits: Confirmation in vitro established that a few CMV-associated chains were specific for CMV antigens. Later analysis showed most CMV-associated TCR beta chains appearing HLA-restricted. Sequencing artifact likely explains a cluster of highly shared sequence variants. Cytomegalovirus status was reportedly diagnosed by the classifier with high sensitivity and specificity.

PCR was performed using 60 Vbeta and 13 Jbeta primers. Libraries were prepared by immunoSEQ multiplex PCR; TCRdb keeps only in-frame clonotypes and omits some of them. The sample consists of some 140,000 clones, 82% of them appearing once. The J gene is TRBJ1-2, the V gene TRBV15, with D possibly TRBD1 on 5 matching bases. This sequence originates from a woman aged 45 to 65 in good health and CMV-seropositive. Sequencing was performed on PBMCs. Here the CDR3 DNA reads TGTGCCACCAGCAGAGGTCGGGGAGGGGACTCTGGATCCTACACCTTC. Translated: CATSRGRGGDSGSYTF.